These T cell receptor beta chains were read from a single sample in a study of vaccination and CD4 T cells after COVID-19. These TCRs are of unknown antigen specificity. MiXCR, run by TCRdb on the PCR reads, gives a single entry per CDR3 protein. The sample lists about 6,900 distinct CDR3 sequences; 20% to 25% were seen once. The specimen sequenced was CD4+ T cells from blood, cultured in vitro. These receptors were taken from a human donor in good health. Both conserved end residues are part of each CDR3. The D gene is left open where the match is weak. Clone sizes are given selectively: once, few, many, or a class where the clone is expanded.

cdr3_nt cdr3_aa d_call clone_size j_call v_call
TGTGCCAGCAGTTACAGGGGTACCGGGGAGCTGTTTTTT CASSYRGTGELFF NA few TRBJ2-2 TRBV6-5
TGTGCCAGTAGTATTACGTACAATGAGCAGTTCTTC CASSITYNEQFF NA few TRBJ2-1 TRBV19
TGTGCCAGCAGTTCGACAGGGCTTAGCAATCAGCCCCAGCATTTT CASSSTGLSNQPQHF TRBD1 few TRBJ1-5 TRBV6-5
TGCAGTGTAATACAGGGGAGTTCCTACAATGAGCAGTTCTTC CSVIQGSSYNEQFF TRBD1 NA TRBJ2-1 TRBV20-1
TGTGCCAGCAGGGAGGGACAGGACACTGAAGCTTTCTTT CASREGQDTEAFF TRBD1 medium-sized TRBJ1-1 TRBV6-1
TGTGCCAGCAGTGAGGGGACAGATACGCAGTATTTT CASSEGTDTQYF NA NA TRBJ2-3 TRBV2
TGCAGTCCTCAGGGGGACGGTGGATACGAGCAGTACTTC CSPQGDGGYEQYF TRBD1 NA TRBJ2-7 TRBV20-1
TGTGCCAGCAGCCGACTAGCGGGGGGTAAGGTGACCCAGTACTTC CASSRLAGGKVTQYF TRBD2 once TRBJ2-5 TRBV6-1
TGCGCCAGCAGCGGGGGGATCGCGGGAGAGACCCAGTACTTC CASSGGIAGETQYF TRBD2 few TRBJ2-5 TRBV10-2
TGTGCCATCAGTGAGTCTGTATTGTGGAGGGGAGAACGGAACACTGAAGCTTTCTTT CAISESVLWRGERNTEAFF NA few TRBJ1-1 TRBV10-3
TGCGCCAGCAACCCCCTGGCAGGGGGGAACACTGAAGCTTTCTTT CASNPLAGGNTEAFF TRBD1 NA TRBJ1-1 TRBV5-1
TGCAGTGCGAAAGGACTAGCGGGGGTACGTGGTAGCACAGATACGCAGTATTTT CSAKGLAGVRGSTDTQYF TRBD2 few TRBJ2-3 TRBV20-1
TGTGCTAGCAGCTTTTCACTCGACACTGAAGCTTTCTTT CASSFSLDTEAFF NA NA TRBJ1-1 TRBV7-7
TGCGCCAGCAGTGCGACGGACAATCAGCCCCAGCATTTT CASSATDNQPQHF NA few TRBJ1-5 TRBV10-2
TGTGCCACCAGCAGAGATCGAGGGGCCTGGGAGCAGTACTTC CATSRDRGAWEQYF NA few TRBJ2-7 TRBV15
TGTGCCAGCAGTGGGGGGGCAGATACGCAGTATTTT CASSGGADTQYF TRBD2 few TRBJ2-3 TRBV5-4
TGCGCCAGCAGTGACGGGGCTCAGCCCCAGCATTTT CASSDGAQPQHF NA few TRBJ1-5 TRBV10-1
TGTGCCAGCAACCTTTCAGGGTCTTCGGGCGAGCAGTACTTC CASNLSGSSGEQYF NA NA TRBJ2-7 TRBV2
TGTGCCAGCAGTTTGTCCGGGACTGGGGCCAACGTCCTGACTTTC CASSLSGTGANVLTF NA NA TRBJ2-6 TRBV12-3/TRBV12-4
TGCAGTGCTAGATCTGTAGGGGCCGGCTCCTACAATGAGCAGTTCTTC CSARSVGAGSYNEQFF NA NA TRBJ2-1 TRBV20-1
TGTGCCAGCATGAAACAGGGAAACAATGAGCAGTTCTTC CASMKQGNNEQFF NA NA TRBJ2-1 TRBV6-1
TGTGCCACCAGTGATCCACCGGGACAGGGACGCACCGGGGAGCTGTTTTTT CATSDPPGQGRTGELFF TRBD1 few TRBJ2-2 TRBV24-1
TGTGCCTGGAGTCAAGGGGACTATGGCTACACCTTC CAWSQGDYGYTF NA NA TRBJ1-2 TRBV30